Following are 6 T cell receptor beta chains from one sample sequenced in a study of T cell responses to AZD1222 COVID-19 vaccine. Repertoires were generated with immunoSEQ multiplex PCR, while TCRdb's copy carries only in-frame clones and drops some. The top ten clones hold approximately 5% of a sample with roughly 100,000 clones, about four fifths of them seen once. The specimen comprised peripheral blood, sampled on day 0 of AZD1222 vaccination. The receptor set was obtained from an adult in good health.

This clone was detected only a few times. The chain employs TRBV4-3 and TRBJ1-4, with D hard to call. V dropped 0 bases and J dropped 7 bases, with 9 bases sitting between them. This CDR3 region has 14 residues. Germline CDR1 LGHNA, CDR2 YSLEER. Here the CDR3 DNA reads TGCGCCAGCAGCCAAGAAACTGTTGGTGAAAAACTGTTTTTT. This gives the protein CASSQETVGEKLFF.

J is TRBJ2-1 and V is TRBV19; the match to TRBD2 covers 8 bases. The CDR3 extends over 15 amino acids. Germline CDR1 is LNHDA and CDR2 is SQIVND (reference sequence). J lost 2 bases, V lost 6 bases, and 6 bases had no gene match. CDR3 DNA: TGTGCCAGTAGGGGTAGCGGGATGCCCTACAATGAGCAGTTCTTC. Its translation is CASRGSGMPYNEQFF.

The V gene is TRBV9, the J gene TRBJ2-7; 14 bases match TRBD2. CDR1 and CDR2 (germline): SGDLS, YYNGEE. This CDR3 has 15 amino acids. J was trimmed by 8 bases and V by 4 bases; bases with no gene match: 8. The CDR3 protein is CASSITGLAGEKQYF. In DNA, the CDR3 is TGTGCCAGCAGCATAACGGGACTAGCGGGGGAAAAGCAGTACTTC.

The V call is TRBV9, the J call TRBJ2-7, with 14 bases identical to TRBD2. The CDR3 is 18 amino acids. In germline, CDR1 is SGDLS, CDR2 YYNGEE. Losses at the gene ends were 3 bases for V and 2 bases for J; bases not matched to a gene: 10. The CDR3 DNA reads TGTGCCAGCAGCGGCCCCGGGACTAGCGGGGGCCGAGCCTACGAGCAGTACTTC. As protein: CASSGPGTSGGRAYEQYF.

This clone occurred once. V gene TRBV5-1 combines with J gene TRBJ2-7; D might be TRBD2 (5 bases). Trimming cost V 0 bases and J 6 bases, with 13 bases left between them. This CDR3 is built from 14 residues. The germline V gene has CDR1 SGHRS and CDR2 YFSETQ. This CDR3 reads CASSLDTGSLEQYF. CDR3 coding DNA: TGCGCCAGCAGCTTGGACACGGGGTCTCTCGAGCAGTACTTC.

The J gene is TRBJ2-7, the V gene TRBV5-6, with D perhaps assigned TRBD1 or TRBD2 (6 bases each). Trimming removed 2 bases at V and 0 bases at J, with 9 bases between. This CDR3 spans 14 amino acids. Germline values: CDR1 SGHDT, CDR2 YYEEEE. CDR3 DNA: TGTGCCAGCAGCTTCCGGGGGCCCTCCTACGAGCAGTACTTC. This sequence encodes CASSFRGPSYEQYF.